This TCR beta chain was sequenced for a study of T cells in Graves' hyperthyroidism and ophthalmopathy. CDR1 is MDHEN and CDR2 is SYDVKM in the germline V gene. The germline V and J ends were trimmed by 7 bases and 4 bases, with 11 bases remaining between them. The CDR3 covers 14 residues. Investigators excluded patients with uncontrolled infection, other autoimmune disease, pregnancy or lactation. The CDR3 regions of TCR beta were amplified from RNA transcripts. The study used the HTBI primer set for a first-round RT-PCR of the TCR CDR3. In TCRdb, the multiplex PCR reads were re-called with MiXCR into one record per CDR3 protein. Of about 300,000 distinct CDR3 sequences detected, approximately 12% appear once; the ten largest clones hold approximately 7.8%.

The chain combines TRBV28 with TRBJ1-6; D unresolved. Input material: blood. The TCR sequence derives from a woman aged 25 to 45 with Graves' hyperthyroidism that later progressed to Graves' ophthalmopathy. The DNA for the CDR3 is TGTGCCAGCAAAGGCCGGGAATATAATTCACCCCTCCACTTT. Amino acids: CASKGREYNSPLHF.